This is a list of T cell receptor beta chains from one sample in a study of blood T cell repertoires in COVID-19. Only in-frame clones appear in the TCRdb table, and some are missing; sequencing was by immunoSEQ multiplex PCR. Of fewer than 40,000 clones in the sample, around nine tenths are singletons; the top ten hold about 23%. Source material: peripheral blood. Receptor source: a woman of 80 years or more with active or convalescent COVID-19. Both conserved end residues are part of each CDR3. The D gene is left open where the match is weak. Rows give clone size only sometimes, using once, few, many, or a class for an expanded clone.

j_call	clone_size	d_call	v_call	cdr3_aa
TRBJ1-1	few	TRBD1	TRBV7-9	CASSHNGQGGEAFF
TRBJ1-4	NA	TRBD1	TRBV5-5	CASSEGTGGRSNEKLFF
TRBJ1-1	NA	NA	TRBV20-1	CSARDNREAFF
TRBJ2-7	NA	NA	TRBV29-1	CSVGGGGNEQYF
TRBJ2-3	NA	NA	TRBV19	CASSIAGTDTQYF
TRBJ1-6	once	NA	TRBV2	CASSADRINSPLHF
TRBJ1-2	NA	TRBD1	TRBV27	CASSNRGNYGYTF
TRBJ1-2	NA	TRBD1	TRBV27	CASSTQPGQKSNYGYTF
TRBJ2-2	NA	NA	TRBV7-8	CASSLDRRATGELFF
TRBJ2-7	NA	NA	TRBV6-5	CASSTPGVGSHEQYF
TRBJ2-7	NA	TRBD2	TRBV20-1	CSASTSGGPYEQYF
TRBJ1-6	NA	NA	TRBV6-1	CASSEIFGGSPLHF
TRBJ1-5	once	NA	TRBV7-8	CASSLGPGDQPQHF
TRBJ1-2	NA	TRBD1	TRBV5-8	CASSVAIGGAGGYTF
TRBJ2-3	NA	TRBD2	TRBV5-1	CASSRLAGDTDTQYF
TRBJ1-4	NA	TRBD1	TRBV14	CASSHTGTGGEKLFF
TRBJ1-1	NA	NA	TRBV10-3	CAISEGRQNTEAFF
TRBJ1-1	NA	NA	TRBV27	CASSFGGGHPPLTEAFF
TRBJ2-7	NA	NA	TRBV7-9	CASSRRTGTGDEQYF
TRBJ1-1	NA	NA	TRBV6-5	CASREGRATEAFF
TRBJ1-2	NA	TRBD1	TRBV6-5	CASSYSNRGANGYTF
TRBJ1-2	NA	TRBD1	TRBV6-4	CASSDSTGLPIGYTF
TRBJ1-5	NA	TRBD1	TRBV27	CASSLYSPGTGGNQPQHF
TRBJ2-5	NA	NA	TRBV7-7	CASSQGPSGQETQYF
TRBJ2-3	few	NA	TRBV18	CASSPMEDTQYF
TRBJ2-7	NA	NA	TRBV7-8	CASSSSMREQYF
TRBJ1-1	once	NA	TRBV19	CASSTRQWTEAFF
TRBJ1-3	NA	TRBD1	TRBV9	CASSVGLDRSAVGNTIYF
TRBJ2-2	NA	NA	TRBV5-1	CASSLEGLRTANTGELFF
TRBJ2-3	NA	NA	TRBV24-1	CATSDRTSRSTDTQYF
TRBJ2-5	few	NA	TRBV24-1	CATSDSLAGETQYF
TRBJ2-2	NA	NA	TRBV2	CASRPLSVTGELFF
TRBJ1-5	NA	NA	TRBV7-8	CASSLEGRGQPQHF
TRBJ2-3	NA	NA	TRBV10-2	CASSRENGGQYF
TRBJ1-5	NA	NA	TRBV6-5	CASSYSQAGEPQHF
TRBJ1-1	NA	NA	TRBV15	CATSRDWSGVTEAFF
TRBJ2-7	NA	NA	TRBV11-2	CASKSDRRPYEQYF
TRBJ1-1	NA	NA	TRBV6-5	CASTYNREDTEAFF
TRBJ2-5	NA	NA	TRBV18	CASSPGLVETQYF
TRBJ2-1	few	TRBD1	TRBV2	CASRYDRVEQFF
TRBJ2-5	NA	TRBD1	TRBV11-2	CASSPVGRTGRETQYF
TRBJ2-3	NA	TRBD2	TRBV5-7	CASSLPSGGEDTQYF
TRBJ1-4	NA	TRBD1	TRBV20-1	CSASGQGNPEKLFF
TRBJ1-2	NA	NA	TRBV3-1/TRBV3-2	CASSQDAGSGYTF
TRBJ1-5	NA	NA	TRBV24-1	CATASPGDSNQPQHF
TRBJ1-1	once	NA	TRBV2	CASKNRPNTEAFF
TRBJ2-2	NA	NA	TRBV9	CASSVGAPSELWGTGELFF
TRBJ2-1	NA	NA	TRBV2	CASSGRVEVDEQFF
TRBJ2-7	NA	TRBD2	TRBV5-5	CASFPSGGTFSYEQYF
TRBJ2-7	NA	NA	TRBV28	CASSPGGTGSYEQYF
TRBJ2-5	NA	TRBD2	TRBV6-6	CASSQAAGGIPQETQYF
TRBJ2-7	NA	NA	TRBV5-4	CASSDKSYEQYF
TRBJ2-2	NA	TRBD1	TRBV5-6	CASSFPSVTGTGGELFF
TRBJ2-1	NA	NA	TRBV6-2/TRBV6-3	CASRPVKGGSSYNEQFF